This record concerns one T cell receptor beta chain sequence. The sample comes from a study of blood T cell repertoires in COVID-19. Germline loops: CDR1 SEHNR, CDR2 FQNEAQ (reference sequence). Between the trimmed V and J ends, which lost 2 bases and 0 bases, there was a span of 5 bases. The CDR3 has 14 residues. Original processing notes: Nucleated cell counts were estimated from reference gene primer amplification. Repertoires were generated with immunoSEQ multiplex PCR, while TCRdb's copy carries only in-frame clones and drops some. V and J calls and clone size are as listed in that table; D and trimming were resolved from the DNA. The sample lists fewer than 250,000 clones, approximately 90% seen once, with around 0.84% in the top ten.

Sequencing used peripheral blood. The sequence was collected from a man between 60 and 70 years old with COVID-19, enrolled during active disease. The gene calls are TRBV7-9 and TRBJ1-5, with D uncertain. The CDR3 DNA follows: TGTGCCAGCAGCTTAAGCCCTAGCAATCAGCCCCAGCATTTT. Translation gives CASSLSPSNQPQHF.